This TCR beta chain was identified in a study of technical replicates of blood from a handful of donors. This CDR3 region has 16 residues. Per germline, CDR1 MGHRA and CDR2 YSYEKL. Trimming left V 1 base short and J 0 bases short, with 11 bases between. Some clones are missing from TCRdb's copy, which holds only in-frame ones; the method was immunoSEQ multiplex PCR. Seen here are 70,000 or so clones, 95% to 98% observed once, and the top ten hold over 0.2%. The origin of this receptor is a human donor in good health. The chain couples TRBV4-1 to TRBJ2-3; TRBD2 might be the D (6 bases). The sequenced material came from T cells isolated from PBMCs. CDR3 protein: CASSQVAVASTDTQYF. In nucleotides, the CDR3 is TGCGCCAGCAGCCAAGTAGCGGTTGCTAGCACAGATACGCAGTATTTT.